This TCR beta chain was sequenced in a study of T-cell memory formation after mild COVID-19. Looking at the study overall: TCR clusters showed largely donor specificity.

In TCRdb, the 5' RACE reads were re-called with MiXCR into one record per CDR3 protein. The sample has about 180,000 distinct CDR3 sequences, under 20% seen once. The CDR3 runs 12 residues. V lost 5 bases to trimming and J lost 4 bases, with 8 bases between them. Germline-derived CDR1 and CDR2 are DFQATT and SNEGSKA (reference sequence). This clonotype was sampled from an adult woman who had mild COVID-19 (a few samples of this study predate the infection). Cell type and time point are not known. Sequenced input: PBMCs or a T cell subset sorted from them (not recorded which). The chain carries TRBV20-1 and TRBJ1-4; D is unclear. The CDR3 here is CSARHFNEKLFF. DNA for the CDR3: TGCAGTGCTCGACATTTTAATGAAAAACTGTTTTTT.